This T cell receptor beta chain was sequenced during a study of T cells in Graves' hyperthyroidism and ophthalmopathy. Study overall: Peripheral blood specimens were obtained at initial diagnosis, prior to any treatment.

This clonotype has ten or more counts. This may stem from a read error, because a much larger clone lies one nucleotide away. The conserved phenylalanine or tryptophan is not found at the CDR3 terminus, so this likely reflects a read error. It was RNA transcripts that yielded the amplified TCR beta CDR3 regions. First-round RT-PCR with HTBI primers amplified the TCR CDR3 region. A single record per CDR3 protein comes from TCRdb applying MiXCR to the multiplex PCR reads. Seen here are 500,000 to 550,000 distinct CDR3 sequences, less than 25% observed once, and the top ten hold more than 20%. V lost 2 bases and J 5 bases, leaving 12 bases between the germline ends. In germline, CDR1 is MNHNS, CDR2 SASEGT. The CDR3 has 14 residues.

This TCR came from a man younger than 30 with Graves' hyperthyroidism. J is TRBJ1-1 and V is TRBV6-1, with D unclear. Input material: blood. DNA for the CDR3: TGTGCCAGCAGTGAACTTTGGGGTTGGACTGAAGCTTTCCTT. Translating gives CASSELWGWTEAFL.